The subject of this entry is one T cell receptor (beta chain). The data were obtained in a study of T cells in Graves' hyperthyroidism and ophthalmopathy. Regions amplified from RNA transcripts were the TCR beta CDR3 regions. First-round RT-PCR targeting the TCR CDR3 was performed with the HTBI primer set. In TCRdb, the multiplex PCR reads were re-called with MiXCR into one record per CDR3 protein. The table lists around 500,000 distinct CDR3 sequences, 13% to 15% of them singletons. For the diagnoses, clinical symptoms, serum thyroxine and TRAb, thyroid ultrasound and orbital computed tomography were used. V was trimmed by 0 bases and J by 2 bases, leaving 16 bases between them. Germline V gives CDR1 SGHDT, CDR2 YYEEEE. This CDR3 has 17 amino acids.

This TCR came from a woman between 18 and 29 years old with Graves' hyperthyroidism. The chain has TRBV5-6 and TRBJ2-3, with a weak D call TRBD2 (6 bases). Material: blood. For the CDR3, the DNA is TGTGCCAGCAGCTTGGCCGTAGTTAGCGGACACACAGATACGCAGTATTTT. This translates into CASSLAVVSGHTDTQYF.